This TCR beta chain was observed in a study of blood T cell repertoires in COVID-19. Study-level background: Samples came from the United States, Italy and Spain, spanning acute and convalescent COVID-19. T cells, B-cell-depleted T cells, or PBMCs supplied cDNA or gDNA.

Germline CDR1 is GTSNPN and CDR2 is SVGIG (reference sequence). The CDR3 totals 13 residues. Trimming took 3 bases from V and 5 from J, leaving 10 bases between them. Per the original methods: Nucleated cell counts were estimated from reference gene primer amplification. Assay used: immunoSEQ multiplex PCR; TCRdb lists only in-frame clones, some missing. The DNA gave D and trimming, while V, J and clone size come from that table. The profile shows more than 140,000 clones, roughly 88% of them singletons. The specimen sequenced was peripheral blood. This TCR was recovered from a woman aged 45-65 years in a cohort sampled during active or convalescent COVID-19. V usage is TRBV30 and J usage is TRBJ2-2; TRBD1 is a possible D gene (6 bases). The CDR3 region has the DNA TGTGCCTGGAGGACAGGATGGACCGGGGAGCTGTTTTTT. Its protein is CAWRTGWTGELFF.